A single sample gave rise to the 13 T cell receptor beta chains below, sequenced in a study of regulatory T cells in long-lasting Graves disease. Time point in this sample: newly diagnosed GD, antithyroid drugs for less than 3 months. Making the TCR library involved RNA that had been extracted from PBMCs. The authors built TCR beta libraries using iRepertoire HTBI primers and Arm-PCR of CDR3 regions. One entry per CDR3 protein results from TCRdb running MiXCR on the multiplex PCR reads. This table has about 500,000 distinct CDR3 sequences, around 15% appearing once. These data were also filed under a second study, of T cells in Graves' hyperthyroidism and ophthalmopathy.

The sample was peripheral blood mononuclear cells (PBMCs), taken at new diagnosis, from a patient treated with antithyroid drugs. Every receptor here comes from a man aged 40-55 years with Graves disease.

This clonotype was seen a few times. The chain joins TRBV6-1 to TRBJ1-5; D is unclear. V gave up 1 base and J gave up 2 bases, with 9 bases separating them. This CDR3 contains 15 residues. CDR1 and CDR2 from the germline V gene are MNHNS and SASEGT. The chain's CDR3 is CASSEGARGNQPQHF. In DNA form, the CDR3 reads TGTGCCAGCAGTGAAGGGGCCCGGGGCAATCAGCCCCAGCATTTT.

This clonotype was detected only a few times. The chain couples TRBV6-1 to TRBJ2-3; possible D gene TRBD2, 5 bases. V lost 6 bases, J lost 3 bases, and 13 bases lay in between. This CDR3 is 14 amino acids long. From germline, CDR1 is MNHNS and CDR2 SASEGT. The CDR3 region has the DNA TGTGCCAGCAGCCGAGGACTGGATACAGATACGCAGTATTTT. Amino acids: CASSRGLDTDTQYF.

The CDR3 DNA is TGTGCCAGCAGTGCCCCAGGGAATAGCAATCAGCCCCAGCATTTT. It encodes CASSAPGNSNQPQHF. The chain uses TRBV2 and TRBJ1-5, with D possibly TRBD1 on 5 matching bases. Germline CDR1 reads SNHLY; CDR2 reads FYNNEI. The CDR3 length is 15 residues. Deletions cut 4 bases from V and 0 bases from J, with 10 bases between.

The chain has TRBV5-1 and TRBJ2-7, with D maybe TRBD1 (6 bases). Trimming cost V 4 bases and J 5 bases, with 16 bases left between them. The length of the CDR3 is 14 residues. CDR1 is SGHRS, CDR2 YFSETQ, per germline. The CDR3, as DNA: TGCGCCAGCAGCCCCTACACAGGGTTGGACGAGCAGTACTTC. It specifies CASSPYTGLDEQYF.

The V and J genes are TRBV28 and TRBJ2-7, with TRBD1 matching 11 bases. V trimming: 2 bases; J trimming: 0 bases; junction bases outside the gene matches: 6. Germline V gene data show CDR1 as MDHEN and CDR2 as SYDVKM. The CDR3 totals 17 residues. The CDR3 reads CASSLQPGTGGSYEQYF. As DNA, the CDR3 is TGTGCCAGCAGTTTACAACCCGGGACAGGGGGCTCCTACGAGCAGTACTTC.

This clonotype has ten or more counts. The V and J genes are TRBV7-8 and TRBJ1-1, with D unresolved. This CDR3 comprises 15 residues. In germline, CDR1 is SGHVS, CDR2 FQNEAQ. V lost 2 bases and J lost 0, with 10 bases in between. The CDR3 coding sequence is TGTGCCAGCAGCTTAAATAGGGCAGTGAACACTGAAGCTTTCTTT. Translation: CASSLNRAVNTEAFF.

V gene TRBV6-5 combines with J gene TRBJ2-3; 10 positions agree with TRBD2. V was clipped by 2 bases and J by 3 bases; unmatched bases: 2. Germline CDR1 and CDR2: MNHEY and SVGAGI. The CDR3 length is 15 residues. This chain's CDR3 is CASSYTTSGTDTQYF. Here the CDR3 DNA reads TGTGCCAGCAGTTACACGACTAGCGGGACAGATACGCAGTATTTT.

This clonotype was counted many times. This chain uses TRBV7-2 with TRBJ2-3, with D possibly being TRBD1 or TRBD2 (5 bases each). The CDR3 sequence is 15 residues long. Trimming pared 0 bases from V and 8 bases from J, leaving 15 bases between. The germline CDR1 and CDR2 sequences are SGHTA and FQGNSA. The CDR3 sequence: CASSLARLGTPTQYF. The CDR3 nucleotides are TGTGCCAGCAGCTTAGCGCGCTTGGGGACCCCTACGCAGTATTTT.

This clonotype appeared many times. The chain joins TRBV5-1 to TRBJ2-1, with unresolved D. Deletions cut 0 bases from V and 0 bases from J, with 13 bases between. The CDR3 has 17 residues. Germline CDR1 is SGHRS and CDR2 is YFSETQ. CDR3 region: CASSLEIGASSYNEQFF. As DNA, the CDR3 is TGCGCCAGCAGCTTGGAAATCGGCGCAAGCTCCTACAATGAGCAGTTCTTC.

This clonotype was observed many times. J is TRBJ1-2 and V is TRBV28; TRBD1 matches 7 bases. The CDR3 covers 14 residues. Looked up from germline, CDR1 is MDHEN and CDR2 is SYDVKM. J was trimmed by 6 bases and V by 7 bases; bases with no gene match: 11. The CDR3 DNA is TGTGCCAGCACCCGTGGACAGGCGGGGAATGGCTACACCTTC. It translates to CASTRGQAGNGYTF.

The chain combines TRBV5-1 with TRBJ2-2; perhaps TRBD1 as D (6 bases). The V gene's germline CDR1 is SGHRS and CDR2 YFSETQ. The CDR3 runs 16 residues. V lost 6 bases, J lost 0 bases, and 15 bases lay in between. Here the CDR3 reads CASTLGQGTNTGELFF. CDR3 sequence (DNA): TGCGCCAGCACATTGGGGCAGGGGACGAACACCGGGGAGCTGTTTTTT.

The chain employs TRBV29-1 and TRBJ1-2; D uncertain. In germline, CDR1 is SQVTM, CDR2 ANQGSEA. The CDR3 extends over 12 amino acids. The ends were cut back, 1 base at V and 4 bases at J, with 7 bases in the middle. The CDR3 coding sequence is TGCAGCGTTGAAGGGGGTATCTATGGCTACACCTTC. Encoded protein: CSVEGGIYGYTF.

This chain connects TRBV5-1 to TRBJ2-5; 7 bases map to TRBD2. Trimming at V came to 2 bases and at J to 5 bases, leaving 9 bases not matched to a gene. CDR1 is SGHRS and CDR2 is YFSETQ in the germline V gene. The CDR3 contains 15 residues. The CDR3 sequence is CASSFGGGPRETQYF. In DNA form, the CDR3 reads TGCGCCAGCAGCTTTGGGGGAGGGCCTCGGGAGACCCAGTACTTC.